A selection of T cell receptor beta chains follows, all from one sample in a study of cytomegalovirus exposure and HLA in healthy donors. Clones were read by immunoSEQ multiplex PCR, and TCRdb kept only the in-frame ones, dropping some. The repertoire holds about 250,000 clones, just under 80% seen once, with 0.4% to 0.6% in the top ten. The specimen was PBMCs. These receptors were taken from a boy between 10 and 17 years old in good health and CMV-seronegative. CDR3s include the opening cysteine and the closing phenylalanine or tryptophan. The D gene is left open where the match is weak. A row's size may be missing; if present it is once, few, many or a size class.

V gene,D gene,J gene,clone size,CDR3 protein,CDR3 DNA
TRBV30,TRBD2,TRBJ2-5,few,CAWRATSAYQETQYF,TGTGCCTGGAGGGCGACTAGCGCGTACCAAGAGACCCAGTACTTC
TRBV19,NA,TRBJ2-7,few,CASSTGTYEQYF,TGTGCCAGTAGTACGGGGACCTACGAGCAGTACTTC
TRBV4-1,TRBD2,TRBJ2-1,NA,CASSRGGLAYNEQFF,TGCGCCAGCAGCCGCGGAGGACTAGCCTACAATGAGCAGTTCTTC
TRBV18,NA,TRBJ2-7,once,CASSPQTGSRDEQYF,TGTGCCAGCTCACCACAAACAGGGAGTAGGGACGAGCAGTACTTC
TRBV5-1,TRBD1,TRBJ1-1,NA,CASSSITGGTEAFF,TGCGCCAGCAGCTCGATCACAGGGGGAACTGAAGCTTTCTTT
TRBV7-2,NA,TRBJ2-5,NA,CASSLLLRREETQYF,TGTGCCAGCAGCTTACTCCTTCGGCGGGAAGAGACCCAGTACTTC
TRBV6-5,NA,TRBJ2-7,NA,CATQRTYEQYF,TGTGCCACCCAGAGGACCTACGAGCAGTACTTC
TRBV6-1,TRBD1,TRBJ1-1,NA,CASSDPRQGGRTEAFF,TGTGCCAGCAGTGACCCACGACAGGGGGGCCGTACTGAAGCTTTCTTT
TRBV11-2,NA,TRBJ2-3,NA,CASSPVRTDTQYF,TGTGCCAGCAGCCCGGTACGCACAGATACGCAGTATTTT
TRBV30,TRBD1,TRBJ1-2,NA,CAWREPGQGNYGYPF,TGTGCCTGGAGGGAACCGGGACAGGGGAACTATGGCTACCCCTTC
TRBV6-5,NA,TRBJ2-7,NA,CASSYSSRGAGQYF,TGTGCCAGCAGTTACTCTTCCAGGGGCGCGGGGCAGTACTTC
TRBV25-1,NA,TRBJ2-3,NA,CASSGRNLSTPDTQYF,TGTGCCAGCAGTGGGCGGAACCTCAGCACCCCAGATACGCAGTATTTT
TRBV27,NA,TRBJ1-5,NA,CASSSQRSNQPQHF,TGTGCCAGCAGTTCTCAGCGTAGCAATCAGCCCCAGCATTTT
TRBV28,TRBD1,TRBJ2-7,NA,CASSRFGQGFHRQVYEQYF,TGTGCCAGCAGTCGTTTTGGACAGGGGTTCCACAGACAGGTCTACGAGCAGTACTTC
TRBV27,TRBD1,TRBJ1-1,once,CASSLTTGAGTEAFF,TGTGCCAGCAGTTTAACGACAGGGGCTGGGACTGAAGCTTTCTTT
TRBV11-2,TRBD2,TRBJ2-3,NA,CASSYLGGRGGPKDTQYF,TGTGCCAGCAGCTACCTCGGGGGGCGGGGGGGCCCGAAAGATACGCAGTATTTT
TRBV6-1,NA,TRBJ2-7,NA,CASSDFSTAPYEQYF,TGTGCCAGCAGTGATTTCAGCACAGCTCCCTACGAGCAGTACTTC
TRBV6-6,NA,TRBJ2-5,NA,CASSYAGWETQYF,TGTGCCAGCAGTTACGCAGGGTGGGAGACCCAGTACTTC
TRBV10-3,TRBD1,TRBJ1-1,once,CAITDRGLINTEAFF,TGTGCCATCACGGACAGGGGGTTAATAAACACTGAAGCTTTCTTT
TRBV11-3,TRBD2,TRBJ2-5,once,CASSLAGGTQYF,TGTGCCAGCAGCCTAGCGGGGGGGACCCAGTACTTC
TRBV7-2,TRBD1,TRBJ1-5,NA,CASSFRTGVNQPQHF,TGTGCCAGCAGCTTCAGGACAGGGGTCAATCAGCCCCAGCATTTT
TRBV27,NA,TRBJ2-7,NA,CASSLSGGQNEQYF,TGTGCCAGCAGTTTATCGGGGGGACAGAACGAGCAGTACTTC
TRBV9,TRBD2,TRBJ2-3,once,CASSVGSSGGPTDTQYF,TGTGCCAGCAGCGTAGGAAGTAGCGGGGGGCCCACAGATACGCAGTATTTT
TRBV10-1,NA,TRBJ2-5,NA,CATPGTPYKETQYF,TGCGCCACCCCCGGGACACCGTACAAAGAGACCCAGTACTTC
TRBV5-1,TRBD1,TRBJ2-7,NA,CASSWEDRVPYEQYF,TGCGCCAGCAGCTGGGAGGACAGGGTACCCTACGAGCAGTACTTC
TRBV2,NA,TRBJ1-6,NA,CASSAYPSGDSPLHF,TGTGCCAGCAGCGCATACCCGTCGGGGGATTCACCCCTCCACTTT
TRBV19,NA,TRBJ1-1,NA,CASALFLNTEAFF,TGTGCCAGTGCGCTGTTCCTGAACACTGAAGCTTTCTTT
TRBV15,NA,TRBJ2-1,few,CATSGPQGNEQFF,TGTGCCACCAGCGGGCCCCAGGGGAATGAGCAGTTCTTC
TRBV6-1,NA,TRBJ1-6,once,CASRQDYNSPLHF,TGTGCCAGCAGGCAGGACTATAATTCACCCCTCCACTTT
TRBV30,NA,TRBJ2-5,NA,CAWSFDLKGQETQYF,TGTGCCTGGAGTTTTGACCTCAAGGGGCAAGAGACCCAGTACTTC
TRBV30,NA,TRBJ1-1,NA,CAWSSEAMNTEAFF,TGTGCCTGGAGCTCGGAGGCGATGAACACTGAAGCTTTCTTT
TRBV7-9,TRBD2,TRBJ2-3,once,CASSWPLAGATDTQYF,TGTGCCAGCAGCTGGCCCTTAGCGGGAGCGACAGATACGCAGTATTTT
TRBV27,TRBD1,TRBJ2-7,NA,CASSIGGESYEQYF,TGTGCCAGCAGCATAGGGGGCGAGTCCTACGAGCAGTACTTC
TRBV5-1,TRBD1,TRBJ1-2,few,CASSLVRGQGYTF,TGCGCCAGCAGCTTGGTCAGGGGGCAAGGCTACACCTTC
TRBV5-6,TRBD1,TRBJ2-7,few,CASSYGQGAYEQYF,TGTGCCAGCAGCTACGGACAGGGGGCCTACGAGCAGTACTTC
TRBV6-6,NA,TRBJ2-3,few,CASSSGFSDTQYF,TGTGCCAGCAGCTCAGGGTTTTCAGATACGCAGTATTTT
TRBV15,TRBD2,TRBJ2-3,NA,CATSAQTSPDTQYF,TGTGCCACCAGCGCTCAGACTAGCCCAGATACGCAGTATTTT
TRBV15,NA,TRBJ1-2,few,CATSREGARHYGYTF,TGTGCCACCAGCAGAGAGGGGGCCCGACACTATGGCTACACCTTC
TRBV6-5,TRBD1,TRBJ1-5,NA,CASSYSTGWNQPQHF,TGTGCCAGCAGTTACTCGACAGGGTGGAATCAGCCCCAGCATTTT
TRBV11-3,TRBD2,TRBJ2-5,once,CASSPSGRARETQYF,TGTGCCAGCAGCCCTAGCGGGAGGGCCCGGGAGACCCAGTACTTC
TRBV4-1,TRBD1,TRBJ2-7,NA,CASSQRGLSYEQYF,TGCGCCAGCAGCCAGAGGGGGCTCTCCTACGAGCAGTACTTC
TRBV7-8,TRBD1,TRBJ2-7,NA,CASSTGTGDYYEQYF,TGTGCCAGCAGCACCGGGACAGGTGACTACTACGAGCAGTACTTC
TRBV11-3,NA,TRBJ2-7,NA,CASSLVLSSQYF,TGTGCCAGCAGCTTAGTGTTGTCGTCTCAGTACTTC
TRBV5-1,NA,TRBJ1-4,few,CASSPDITGEKLFF,TGCGCCAGCAGCCCGGACATCACCGGTGAAAAACTGTTTTTT
TRBV30,NA,TRBJ2-1,NA,CAWAEAGGGNEQFF,TGTGCCTGGGCTGAGGCGGGCGGAGGCAATGAGCAGTTCTTC
TRBV5-1,NA,TRBJ2-1,NA,CASSSQGINEQFF,TGCGCCAGCAGCTCCCAGGGGATCAATGAGCAGTTCTTC
TRBV6-1,TRBD1,TRBJ1-1,NA,CASRSGTGGTEAFF,TGTGCCAGCAGGAGTGGGACAGGGGGCACTGAAGCTTTCTTT
TRBV19,TRBD1,TRBJ2-2,NA,CATQGDRINTGELFF,TGTGCCACCCAGGGGGACAGGATAAACACCGGGGAGCTGTTTTTT
TRBV6-1,NA,TRBJ1-1,NA,CASAGAAESPKAFF,TGTGCCAGCGCGGGGGCGGCAGAGAGTCCTAAAGCTTTCTTT
TRBV27,TRBD1,TRBJ2-7,NA,CASSAGGTGSEQYF,TGTGCCAGCAGTGCCGGGGGGACAGGGAGCGAGCAGTACTTC